The rows below give T cell receptor beta chains drawn from one sample of a study of blood T cell repertoires in COVID-19. The method was immunoSEQ multiplex PCR; TCRdb's version includes in-frame clones alone and lacks a portion of them. The sample has 300,000 or so clones, under 90% seen once. Sequences were obtained from PBMCs or T cells enriched from blood (not recorded which). The receptors were sampled from a woman aged 50 to 60 who had been exposed to COVID-19. Each CDR3 is given with its conserved first and last residue. The D gene is left open where the match is weak. Expanded clones get a size class; other rows say once, few or many, or leave the size out.

CASSQVAGGLGEQFF TGCGCCAGCAGCCAAGTAGCGGGGGGGCTCGGTGAGCAGTTCTTC - TRBV4-1 TRBD2 TRBJ2-1
CASSLARQETQYF TGTGCCAGCAGCTTAGCGAGACAAGAGACCCAGTACTTC - TRBV7-6 - TRBJ2-5
CASSLALGANVLTF TGTGCCAGCAGCTTGGCCCTTGGGGCCAACGTCCTGACTTTC once TRBV7-2 - TRBJ2-6
CAWTSPGTGWAVDEKLFF TGTGCCTGGACCTCCCCCGGGACAGGGTGGGCGGTTGATGAAAAACTGTTTTTT - TRBV30 TRBD1 TRBJ1-4
CASSYPGTRVYGYTF TGTGCCAGCAGTTACCCCGGGACACGGGTTTATGGCTACACCTTC - TRBV6-5 - TRBJ1-2
CASSYAIGRTHNEQFF TGTGCCAGCAGTTACGCGATAGGACGGACTCACAATGAGCAGTTCTTC - TRBV6-5 - TRBJ2-1
CASTSWPINQPQHF TGTGCCAGCACTTCCTGGCCAATCAATCAGCCCCAGCATTTT - TRBV2 - TRBJ1-5
CASSPPTGERYNEQFF TGTGCCAGCAGTCCCCCGACAGGAGAGAGATACAATGAGCAGTTCTTC - TRBV27 - TRBJ2-1
CASSLDRGISYEQYF TGCGCCAGCAGCTTAGACAGGGGGATCAGCTACGAGCAGTACTTC - TRBV5-1 TRBD1 TRBJ2-7
CASRYTSGLRETQYF TGTGCCAGCAGGTACACTAGCGGGTTACGGGAGACCCAGTACTTC - TRBV6-5 TRBD2 TRBJ2-5
CSARAGQKAFF TGCAGTGCTAGAGCGGGACAGAAAGCTTTCTTT few TRBV20-1 TRBD1 TRBJ1-1
CASSQGRTGSAYEQYF TGTGCCAGCAGCCAGGGGAGGACAGGGAGTGCGTACGAGCAGTACTTC - TRBV14 TRBD1 TRBJ2-7
CASSHEIGTRRAEQYF TGTGCCAGCAGCCACGAGATCGGGACTCGGAGGGCTGAGCAGTACTTC - TRBV14 - TRBJ2-7
CASKTNGGSEQYF TGTGCCAGTAAGACGAACGGAGGCAGCGAGCAGTACTTC once TRBV19 - TRBJ2-7
CASTSTSSRYEQYF TGTGCCAGCACTTCAACTAGCTCCCGTTACGAGCAGTACTTC - TRBV28 - TRBJ2-7
CASSQDRVRETQYF TGTGCCAGCAGCCAAGACAGGGTACGGGAGACCCAGTACTTC - TRBV3-1/TRBV3-2 - TRBJ2-5
CASSPGVTGNTIYF TGTGCCAGCTCACCCGGGGTTACGGGAAACACCATATATTTT - TRBV18 - TRBJ1-3
CASSVHGGRPEAFF TGTGCCAGCAGTGTACACGGGGGGAGACCTGAAGCTTTCTTT once TRBV2 - TRBJ1-1
CASSATSSYNEQFF TGTGCCAGCAGCGCCACTAGCTCCTACAATGAGCAGTTCTTC - TRBV9 - TRBJ2-1
CASGGNSSPPYF TGTGCCAGCGGTGGGAACAGCTCCCCGCCATATTTT - TRBV2 - TRBJ1-3
CASSSGQVRITEAFF TGTGCCAGCAGCTCAGGACAGGTGAGAATAACTGAAGCTTTCTTT - TRBV11-2 TRBD1 TRBJ1-1
CASSLQDRPNEKLFF TGTGCCAGCAGCTTACAAGACAGACCTAATGAAAAACTGTTTTTT - TRBV7-2 - TRBJ1-4
CASSLSTYSYEQYF TGTGCCAGCAGTTTATCCACATACTCCTACGAGCAGTACTTC - TRBV27 - TRBJ2-7
CASSLAGTGANQPQHF TGTGCCAGCAGCTTAGCTGGTACCGGAGCCAATCAGCCCCAGCATTTT - TRBV7-2 - TRBJ1-5
CASSLGTGRSGELFF TGTGCCAGCAGCTTAGGGACAGGGCGGTCCGGGGAGCTGTTTTTT - TRBV11-3 TRBD1 TRBJ2-2
CASSPRGGETQYF TGTGCCAGCAGCCCGCGGGGGGGGGAGACCCAGTACTTC - TRBV7-6 TRBD2 TRBJ2-5
CASLGGYNSPLHF TGTGCCAGCCTAGGGGGCTATAATTCACCCCTCCACTTT - TRBV2 - TRBJ1-6
CASRLNKDRTYEQYF TGTGCCAGCAGGCTCAATAAAGACAGAACCTACGAGCAGTACTTC few TRBV6-5 - TRBJ2-7
CASSYSGQGDSPLHF TGTGCCAGCAGTTACTCGGGCCAGGGGGATTCACCCCTCCACTTT - TRBV6-5 TRBD1 TRBJ1-6
CATSRRKSQGLAFFYEQYF TGTGCCACCAGCAGGAGAAAAAGTCAGGGACTAGCCTTTTTCTACGAGCAGTACTTC - TRBV15 TRBD2 TRBJ2-7
CASSLRGLAGEETQYF TGTGCCAGCAGCTTAAGGGGACTAGCGGGGGAAGAGACCCAGTACTTC - TRBV7-2 TRBD2 TRBJ2-5
CASSPLGAYGYTF TGTGCCAGCTCACCATTAGGGGCCTATGGCTACACCTTC - TRBV18 - TRBJ1-2
CASSSETVDNQPQHF TGTGCCAGCTCATCAGAGACAGTGGATAATCAGCCCCAGCATTTT - TRBV18 - TRBJ1-5
CASPWAGNQPQHF TGTGCCAGCCCTTGGGCAGGGAATCAGCCCCAGCATTTT once TRBV25-1 - TRBJ1-5
CASSLSISRPQHF TGTGCCAGCAGTTTATCGATCAGTCGGCCCCAGCATTTT - TRBV27 - TRBJ1-5
CASSQGDWVEETQYF TGTGCCAGCAGCCAAGGGGACTGGGTCGAAGAGACCCAGTACTTC - TRBV3-1/TRBV3-2 - TRBJ2-5
CASSEGQKYEKLFF TGTGCCAGCAGTGAGGGACAGAAATATGAAAAACTGTTTTTT once TRBV6-1 TRBD1 TRBJ1-4
CASSFTPTAMNTEAFF TGCGCCAGCAGCTTCACCCCGACAGCCATGAACACTGAAGCTTTCTTT - TRBV5-1 - TRBJ1-1
CASSPQTLLAGDTDTQYF TGTGCCAGCTCACCCCAAACTTTACTAGCGGGAGACACAGATACGCAGTATTTT - TRBV18 TRBD2 TRBJ2-3
CASSPPGLNEKLFF TGTGCCAGCAGCCCCCCTGGGCTTAATGAAAAACTGTTTTTT - TRBV28 - TRBJ1-4
CAWLGTGSPLHF TGTGCCTGGCTAGGGACTGGGTCACCCCTCCACTTT - TRBV30 - TRBJ1-6
CSVEYTGTVSTEAFF TGCAGCGTTGAATACACAGGCACAGTCAGCACTGAAGCTTTCTTT - TRBV29-1 - TRBJ1-1
CASSSTTSGGVYNEQFF TGTGCCAGCAGCTCGACGACTAGCGGGGGGGTGTACAATGAGCAGTTCTTC - TRBV7-9 TRBD2 TRBJ2-1
CASSLGGRLSPTEAFF TGTGCCAGCAGCTTGGGGGGCCGCTTGTCCCCCACTGAAGCTTTCTTT - TRBV5-4 - TRBJ1-1